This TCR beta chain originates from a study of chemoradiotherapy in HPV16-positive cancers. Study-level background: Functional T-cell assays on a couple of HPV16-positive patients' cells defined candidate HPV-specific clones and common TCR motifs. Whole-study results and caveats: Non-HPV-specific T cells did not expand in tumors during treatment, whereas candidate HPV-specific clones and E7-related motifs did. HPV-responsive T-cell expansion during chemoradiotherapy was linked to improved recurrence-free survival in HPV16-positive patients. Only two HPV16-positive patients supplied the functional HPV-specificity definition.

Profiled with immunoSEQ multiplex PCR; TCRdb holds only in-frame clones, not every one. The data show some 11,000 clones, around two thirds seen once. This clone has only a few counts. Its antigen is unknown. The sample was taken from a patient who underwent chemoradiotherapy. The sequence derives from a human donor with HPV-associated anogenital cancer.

The CDR3 is CASNFDSSMNTEAFF. The CDR3 DNA follows: TGTGCCAGCAATTTTGACAGCAGCATGAACACTGAAGCTTTCTTT. This rearrangement joins TRBV2 to TRBJ1-1, with D possibly being TRBD1 (5 bases). Germline V gives CDR1 SNHLY, CDR2 FYNNEI. The CDR3 runs to 15 residues. V lost 7 bases to trimming and J lost 0 bases, with 15 bases between them.